This T cell receptor beta chain was found in a study of blood T cell repertoires in COVID-19. The V gene's germline CDR1 is MNHEY and CDR2 SMNVEV (reference sequence). The CDR3 is 19 residues long. The ends were cut back, 8 bases at V and 0 bases at J, with 29 bases in the middle. Sequenced by immunoSEQ multiplex PCR; TCRdb stores in-frame clones only, minus some. The table includes under 350,000 clones, over 75% detected once. The sequence derives from a woman aged 25 to 39 with COVID-19, enrolled during active disease. The chain recombines TRBV27 with TRBJ2-7, with D possibly TRBD2 on 6 matching bases. Sequencing was performed on peripheral blood. The DNA of the CDR3 is TGTGCCAGCTACAGGCCCCGGGGGACGACGGGTTGGATCTCCTACGAGCAGTACTTC. It specifies CASYRPRGTTGWISYEQYF.